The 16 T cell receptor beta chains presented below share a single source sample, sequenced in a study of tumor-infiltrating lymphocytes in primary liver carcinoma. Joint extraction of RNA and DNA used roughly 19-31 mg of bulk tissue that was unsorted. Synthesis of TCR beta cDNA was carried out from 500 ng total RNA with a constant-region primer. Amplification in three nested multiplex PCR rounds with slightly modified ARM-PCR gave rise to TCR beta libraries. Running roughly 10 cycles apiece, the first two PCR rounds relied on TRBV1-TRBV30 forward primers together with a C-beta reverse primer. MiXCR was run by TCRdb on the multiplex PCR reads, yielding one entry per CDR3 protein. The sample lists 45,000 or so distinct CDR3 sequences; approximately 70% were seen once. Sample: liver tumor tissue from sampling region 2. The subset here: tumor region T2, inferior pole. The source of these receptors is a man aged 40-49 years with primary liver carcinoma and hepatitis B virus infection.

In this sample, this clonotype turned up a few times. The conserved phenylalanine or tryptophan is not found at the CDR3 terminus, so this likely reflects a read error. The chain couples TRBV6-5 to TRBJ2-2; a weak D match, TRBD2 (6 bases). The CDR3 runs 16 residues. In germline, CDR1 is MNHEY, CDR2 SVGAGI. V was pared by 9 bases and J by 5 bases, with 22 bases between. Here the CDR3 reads CASSRGPDGGTGELFS. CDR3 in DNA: TGTGCCAGTAGCCGAGGCCCCGATGGGGGGACCGGGGAGCTGTTTTCT.

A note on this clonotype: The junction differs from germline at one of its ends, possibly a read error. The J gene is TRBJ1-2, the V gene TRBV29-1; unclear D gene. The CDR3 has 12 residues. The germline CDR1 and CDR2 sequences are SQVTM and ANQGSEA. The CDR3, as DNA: TGCAGCGTTGAAGAACAGAGTTATGGCTACATCTTC. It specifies CSVEEQSYGYIF.

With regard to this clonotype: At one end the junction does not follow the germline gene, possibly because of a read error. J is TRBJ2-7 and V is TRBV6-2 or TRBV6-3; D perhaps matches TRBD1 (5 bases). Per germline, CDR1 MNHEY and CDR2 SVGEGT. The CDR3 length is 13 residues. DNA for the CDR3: TGTGCCAGCAGCTCCAGGGCATCCTGCGAGCAGTACTTC. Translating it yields CASSSRASCEQYF.

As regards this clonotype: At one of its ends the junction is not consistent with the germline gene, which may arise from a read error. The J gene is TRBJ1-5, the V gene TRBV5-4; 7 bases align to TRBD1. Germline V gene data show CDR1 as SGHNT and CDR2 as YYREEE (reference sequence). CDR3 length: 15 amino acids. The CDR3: CASSMGVGGNQPQRF. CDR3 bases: TGTGCCAGCAGCATGGGAGTAGGGGGCAATCAGCCCCAGCGTTTT.

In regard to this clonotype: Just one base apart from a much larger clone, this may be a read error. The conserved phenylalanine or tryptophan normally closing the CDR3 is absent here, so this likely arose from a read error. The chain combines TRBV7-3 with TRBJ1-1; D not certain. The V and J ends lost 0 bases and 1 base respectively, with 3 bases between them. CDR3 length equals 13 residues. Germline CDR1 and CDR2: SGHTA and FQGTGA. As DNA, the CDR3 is TGTGCCAGCAGCTTAACGAAGAACACTGAAGCTTTCATT. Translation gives CASSLTKNTEAFI.

This CDR3 reads CASSSDLGVDQPQYF. In DNA, the CDR3 is TGTGCCAGCAGCTCAGATCTGGGGGTGGATCAGCCCCAGTATTTT. V usage is TRBV11-3 and J usage is TRBJ1-5; possibly TRBD1 or TRBD2 for D (5 bases each). With the DNA end fitting TRBJ2-3 better, the J assignment may be wrong. The length of the CDR3 is 15 residues. Germline CDR1 reads SGHNT; CDR2 reads YENEEA.

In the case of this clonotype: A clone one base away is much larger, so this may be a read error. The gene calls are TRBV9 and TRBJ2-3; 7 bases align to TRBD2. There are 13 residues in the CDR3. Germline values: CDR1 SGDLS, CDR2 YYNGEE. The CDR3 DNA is TGTGCCAGCAGAGGGGAGGGCACAAATACGCAGTATTTT. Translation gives CASRGEGTNTQYF.

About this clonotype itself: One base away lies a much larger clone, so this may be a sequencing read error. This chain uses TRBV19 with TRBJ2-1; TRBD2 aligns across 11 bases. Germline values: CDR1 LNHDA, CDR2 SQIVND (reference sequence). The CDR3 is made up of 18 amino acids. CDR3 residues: CDSSIVGTSGLSYNEQFF. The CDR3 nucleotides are TGTGACAGTAGTATAGTCGGGACTAGCGGACTCTCCTACAATGAGCAGTTCTTC. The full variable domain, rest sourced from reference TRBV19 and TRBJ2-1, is DGGITQSPKYLFRKEGQNVTLSCEQNLNHDAMYWYRQDPGQGLRLIYYSQIVNDFQKGDIAEGYSVSREKKESFPLTVTSAQKNPTAFYLCDSSIVGTSGLSYNEQFFGPGTRLTVL.

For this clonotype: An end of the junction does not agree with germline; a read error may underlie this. The CDR3 loop reads CASNLVTSERNNEQFF. DNA for the CDR3: TGTGCCAGCAACTTAGTCACTAGCGAGAGAAACAATGAGCAGTTCTTC. The V and J genes are TRBV7-9 and TRBJ2-1; TRBD2 matches 7 bases. Germline lookup yields CDR1 SEHNR and CDR2 FQNEAQ (reference sequence). This CDR3 has 16 residues.

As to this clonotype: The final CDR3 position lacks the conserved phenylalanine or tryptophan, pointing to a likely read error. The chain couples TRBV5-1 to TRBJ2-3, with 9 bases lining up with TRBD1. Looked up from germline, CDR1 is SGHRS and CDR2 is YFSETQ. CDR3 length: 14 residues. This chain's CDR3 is CAGSLGQGSDTQYS. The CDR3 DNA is TGCGCCGGCAGCTTGGGACAGGGCTCAGATACGCAGTATTCT.

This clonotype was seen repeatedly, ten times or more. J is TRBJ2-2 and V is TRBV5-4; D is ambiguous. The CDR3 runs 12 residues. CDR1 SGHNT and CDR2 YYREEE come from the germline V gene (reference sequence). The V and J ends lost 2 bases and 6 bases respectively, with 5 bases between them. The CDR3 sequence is CASSFVSGELFF. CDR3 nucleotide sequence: TGTGCCAGCAGCTTCGTTTCCGGGGAGCTGTTTTTT.

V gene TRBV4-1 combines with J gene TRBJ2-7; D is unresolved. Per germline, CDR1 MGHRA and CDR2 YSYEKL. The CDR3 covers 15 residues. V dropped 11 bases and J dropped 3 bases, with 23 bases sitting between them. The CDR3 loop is CAGTQDTGLYYEQYF. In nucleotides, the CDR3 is TGCGCCGGCACCCAGGATACCGGGCTATACTACGAGCAGTACTTC.

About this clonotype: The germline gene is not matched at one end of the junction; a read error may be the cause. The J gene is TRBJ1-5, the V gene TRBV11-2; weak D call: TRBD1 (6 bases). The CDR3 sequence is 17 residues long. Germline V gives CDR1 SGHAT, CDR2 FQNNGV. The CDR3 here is CAKSLVGVTGSNLPQHF. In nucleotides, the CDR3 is TGTGCCAAGAGCTTAGTAGGGGTAACAGGGAGCAATCTGCCCCAGCATTTT.

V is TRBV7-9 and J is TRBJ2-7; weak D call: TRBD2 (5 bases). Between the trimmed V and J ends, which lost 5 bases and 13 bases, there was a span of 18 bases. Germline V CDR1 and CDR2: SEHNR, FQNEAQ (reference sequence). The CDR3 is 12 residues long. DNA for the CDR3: TGTGCCAGCAGCCTCGCTGACTACGATCAATACTTC. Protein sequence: CASSLADYDQYF.

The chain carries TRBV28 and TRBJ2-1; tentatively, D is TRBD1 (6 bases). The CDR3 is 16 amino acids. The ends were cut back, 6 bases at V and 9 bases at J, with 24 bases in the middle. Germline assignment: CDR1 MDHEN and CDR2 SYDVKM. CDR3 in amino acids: CASSSWTEGMSSEQFF. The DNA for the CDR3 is TGTGCCAGCAGCTCCTGGACAGAGGGGATGTCCAGTGAGCAGTTCTTC. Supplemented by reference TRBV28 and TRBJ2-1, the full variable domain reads DVKVTQSSRYLVKRTGEKVFLECVQDMDHENMFWYRQDPGLGLRLIYFSYDVKMKEKGDIPEGYSVSREKKERFSLILESASTNQTSMYLCASSSWTEGMSSEQFFGPGTRLTVL.

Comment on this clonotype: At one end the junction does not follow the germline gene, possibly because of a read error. The CDR3 nucleotides read TGCGCTAGCAGCTTGGCGGCACGGATAGACGGCTACACCTTC. Its protein is CASSLAARIDGYTF. V usage is TRBV5-1 and J usage is TRBJ1-2; D remains ambiguous. Germline CDR1 reads SGHRS; CDR2 reads YFSETQ. This CDR3 has 14 residues.